Shown below are 21 T cell receptor beta chains from a single sample sequenced in a study of blood T cell repertoires in COVID-19. Profiled with immunoSEQ multiplex PCR; TCRdb holds only in-frame clones, not every one. The sample includes about 220,000 clones, 84% of them seen just once. Source material: peripheral blood. The receptors stem from a man under 40 with active or convalescent COVID-19.

The genes are TRBV6-4 and TRBJ2-1; D unresolved. Looked up from germline, CDR1 is MRHNA and CDR2 is SNTAGT. Trimming pared 0 bases from V and 10 bases from J, leaving 10 bases between. This CDR3 spans 13 amino acids. The chain's CDR3 is CASSDSSPAEQFF. CDR3 in DNA: TGTGCCAGCAGTGACTCGAGTCCAGCGGAGCAGTTCTTC.

J is TRBJ2-6 and V is TRBV21-1; the table's D call TRBD1 went unverified against the DNA. TRBV21-1 is reported as a pseudogene. CDR3 length: 18 residues. The CDR3 sequence: CASPQGQGALAGANVLTF. The CDR3 nucleotides read TGTGCCAGCCCCCAGGGCCAGGGGGCCCTAGCTGGGGCCAACGTCCTGACTTTC.

The rearrangement joins TRBV4-3 to TRBJ2-1; 11 bases match TRBD1. Germline V gene sequence: CDR1 LGHNA, CDR2 YSLEER. With 0 bases clipped from V and 10 bases from J, the junction kept 8 bases outside the gene matches. The CDR3 has 16 residues. DNA of the CDR3: TGCGCCAGCAGCCAAGAGGGGACAGGGGGGACTAGAGAGCAGTTCTTC. This sequence encodes CASSQEGTGGTREQFF.

V gene TRBV27 combines with J gene TRBJ1-2; TRBD1 might be the D (6 bases). Trimming left V 3 bases short and J 4 bases short, with 12 bases between. The CDR3 loop spans 14 amino acids. Germline CDR1 and CDR2: MNHEY and SMNVEV (reference sequence). This CDR3 reads CASSFLGGPYGYTF. For the CDR3, the DNA is TGTGCCAGCAGTTTCCTAGGGGGTCCCTATGGCTACACCTTC.

This chain joins TRBV13 and TRBJ2-7; D unclear. The germline V gene encodes CDR1 PRHDT and CDR2 FYEKMQ (reference sequence). The CDR3 covers 12 residues. V lost 5 bases and J lost 4, with 9 bases in between. The CDR3 bases are TGTGCCAGCAGCAGCCACAGTTACGAGCAGTACTTC. Its protein product is CASSSHSYEQYF. The full variable domain, rest sourced from reference TRBV13 and TRBJ2-7, is AAGVIQSPRHLIKEKRETATLKCYPIPRHDTVYWYQQGPGQDPQFLISFYEKMQSDKGSIPDRFSAQQFSDYHSELNMSSLELGDSALYFCASSSHSYEQYFGPGTRLTVT.

The V gene is TRBV11-2, the J gene TRBJ2-3; 13 bases align to TRBD2. Germline CDR1 and CDR2: SGHAT and FQNNGV. The CDR3 has 15 residues. V was pared by 4 bases and J by 4 bases, with 2 bases of the junction left unmatched. The CDR3, as DNA: TGTGCCAGCAGCTGGACTAGCGGGGGACCAGATACGCAGTATTTT. Its protein is CASSWTSGGPDTQYF. Combining the CDR3 with reference TRBV11-2 and TRBJ2-3 gives the whole variable domain EAGVAQSPRYKIIEKRQSVAFWCNPISGHATLYWYQQILGQGPKLLIQFQNNGVVDDSQLPKDRFSAERLKGVDSTLKIQPAKLEDSAVYLCASSWTSGGPDTQYFGPGTRLTVL.

The chain has TRBV29-1 and TRBJ2-2, with a possible D match to TRBD1 (5 bases). V shed 7 bases and J shed 4 bases, with 7 bases lying between them. CDR1 and CDR2 (germline): SQVTM, ANQGSEA. The CDR3 has 11 residues. This CDR3 is CSGRVTGELFF. For the CDR3, the DNA is TGCAGCGGCAGGGTCACCGGGGAGCTGTTTTTT.

The chain combines TRBV20-1 with TRBJ1-2, with D hard to call. Trimming removed 3 bases from V and 2 bases from J, with 16 bases in between. This CDR3 has 15 residues. Germline V gives CDR1 DFQATT, CDR2 SNEGSKA (reference sequence). In DNA form, the CDR3 reads TGCAGTGCTAGTCCCGAACAGAACGCCAACTATGGCTACACCTTC. Its protein is CSASPEQNANYGYTF.

The genes are TRBV2 and TRBJ1-3; maybe TRBD1 (6 bases). V lost 5 bases and J lost 5, with 7 bases in between. This CDR3 comprises 12 residues. The germline V gene encodes CDR1 SNHLY and CDR2 FYNNEI. For the CDR3, the DNA is TGTGCCAGCAGTCGGGACAGAAACACCATATATTTT. It encodes CASSRDRNTIYF.

The chain carries TRBV19 and TRBJ2-3; TRBD2 matches at 12 bases. The CDR3 runs 16 residues. Germline loops: CDR1 LNHDA, CDR2 SQIVND (reference sequence). V shed 5 bases and J 4 bases; nucleotides not matched to a gene: 7. The CDR3 DNA follows: TGTGCCAGTAGTGACCCTCTAGCGGGAGGGGCAGATACGCAGTATTTT. Amino acid sequence: CASSDPLAGGADTQYF.

The rearrangement uses TRBV7-3 and TRBJ1-6; a possible D gene is TRBD1 (5 bases). The ends were cut back, 2 bases at V and 10 bases at J, with 12 bases in the middle. The CDR3 has 14 residues. Per germline, CDR1 SGHTA and CDR2 FQGTGA. CDR3 coding DNA: TGTGCCAGCAGCTTAGCAGGGTTCGGGTCACCCCTCCACTTT. Translated: CASSLAGFGSPLHF. The variable domain in full, with the rest retrieved from reference TRBV7-3 and TRBJ1-6, is GAGVSQTPSNKVTEKGKYVELRCDPISGHTALYWYRQSLGQGPEFLIYFQGTGAADDSGLPNDRFFAVRPEGSVSTLKIQRTERGDSAVYLCASSLAGFGSPLHFGNGTRLTVT.

In its sample, this clone was seen many times. V gene TRBV9 combines with J gene TRBJ2-2; 14 bases fit TRBD2. In germline, CDR1 is SGDLS, CDR2 YYNGEE. CDR3 length: 16 amino acids. J was trimmed by 6 bases and V by 0 bases; bases with no gene match: 1. This chain's CDR3 is CASSVGLAGGPGELFF. The CDR3 region has the DNA TGTGCCAGCAGCGTAGGACTAGCGGGAGGGCCCGGGGAGCTGTTTTTT.

The rearrangement uses TRBV5-5 and TRBJ2-3, with 7 bases that match TRBD2. The CDR3 runs 14 residues. Germline CDR1 is SGHKS and CDR2 is YYEKEE (reference sequence). With 4 bases clipped from V and 6 bases from J, the junction kept 8 bases outside the gene matches. The CDR3 nucleotides are TGTGCCAGCAGCCCGGGGGGTGGTAGTGATACGCAGTATTTT. Its translation: CASSPGGGSDTQYF.

The V gene is TRBV6-9, the J gene TRBJ1-6; no firm D call. The CDR3 sequence is 16 residues long. Germline assignment: CDR1 MNHGY and CDR2 SVAAGI. Trimming took 6 bases from V and 3 from J, leaving 15 bases between them. CDR3 nucleotide sequence: TGTGCCAGCAGGGCGGACGGAGGATGCTATAATTCACCCCTCCACTTT. This gives the protein CASRADGGCYNSPLHF.

This clone was observed a single time. V usage is TRBV27 and J usage is TRBJ1-6, with D hard to call. V was trimmed by 3 bases and J by 0 bases, leaving 9 bases between them. The CDR3 has 16 residues. Germline CDR1 reads MNHEY; CDR2 reads SMNVEV (reference sequence). CDR3 sequence reads: CASSFLGSSYNSPLHF. CDR3 coding DNA: TGTGCCAGCAGTTTCCTGGGGAGCTCCTATAATTCACCCCTCCACTTT.

The rearrangement joins TRBV4-1 to TRBJ1-2; the D is unclear. V was cut by 4 bases and J by 3 bases, with 18 bases left in between. In germline, CDR1 is MGHRA, CDR2 YSYEKL. The CDR3 is 16 amino acids. DNA of the CDR3: TGCGCCAGCAGCCCAAAACCAGGAGCGCGGGACTATGGCTACACCTTC. Residues: CASSPKPGARDYGYTF.

The V call is TRBV20-1, the J call TRBJ1-5, with TRBD1 matching over 8 bases. The germline gives CDR1 DFQATT, CDR2 SNEGSKA (reference sequence). Trimming at V came to 3 bases and at J to 4 bases, leaving 5 bases not matched to a gene. CDR3 length: 14 residues. Here the CDR3 reads CSASLQGANQPQHF. DNA for the CDR3: TGCAGTGCTAGTCTCCAGGGGGCTAATCAGCCCCAGCATTTT.

CDR3 sequence reads: CASSQQGAEAFF. CDR3 sequence (DNA): TGCGCCAGCAGCCAACAGGGAGCTGAAGCTTTCTTT. The chain combines TRBV5-1 with TRBJ1-1, with a tentative D call TRBD1 (6 bases). The CDR3 sequence is 12 residues long. V lost 4 bases to trimming and J lost 6 bases, with 10 bases between them. Germline CDR1 is SGHRS and CDR2 is YFSETQ.

The gene calls are TRBV2 and TRBJ2-1, with D possibly matching TRBD1 (6 bases). Between the trimmed V and J ends, which lost 7 bases and 12 bases, there was a span of 16 bases. CDR3 length equals 12 residues. Germline assignment: CDR1 SNHLY and CDR2 FYNNEI. The CDR3 reads CASIEQGGPQFF. The CDR3 nucleotides read TGTGCCAGCATAGAACAGGGTGGCCCGCAGTTCTTC.

The V gene is TRBV5-6, the J gene TRBJ1-1, with a tentative D call TRBD1 (6 bases). V was cut by 4 bases and J by 2 bases, with 12 bases left in between. The CDR3 length is 14 residues. Germline-derived CDR1 and CDR2 are SGHDT and YYEEEE. The CDR3 coding sequence is TGTGCCAGCAGCCCACGGACAGCTAACACTGAAGCTTTCTTT. This gives the protein CASSPRTANTEAFF.

The V call is TRBV5-3, the J call TRBJ1-6; weak D call: TRBD1 (6 bases). TRBV5-3 falls under the ORF class, with uncertain function. V was shortened by 7 bases and J by 7 bases, with 15 bases between the two germline ends. This CDR3 is 14 amino acids long. CDR3 sequence: CARAPDRANSPLHF. The DNA of the CDR3 is TGTGCCAGAGCTCCGGACAGAGCCAATTCACCCCTCCACTTT.